The sequence of this T cell receptor (beta chain) was determined in a study of cytomegalovirus exposure and HLA in healthy donors. Regarding the study as a whole: Reportedly, diagnosis of cytomegalovirus status by the classifier showed high specificity and sensitivity. There were a few CMV-associated chains whose specificity for CMV antigens was confirmed in vitro. The tendency of first-cohort TCR clusters to co-occur in the 120 or so validation repertoires emerged from a later analysis. Associated with cytomegalovirus, according to the listing, were about 160 TCR beta chains.

Some clones are missing from TCRdb's copy, which holds only in-frame ones; the method was immunoSEQ multiplex PCR. The sample has 97,000 or so clones; roughly 85% are singletons. About this clone itself: Its antigen is not identified.

CDR1 is SGHTA, CDR2 FQGTGA, per germline. The CDR3 runs to 14 residues. Trimming left V 5 bases short and J 5 bases short, with 15 bases between. The material sequenced was PBMCs. The J gene is TRBJ2-5, the V gene TRBV7-3; D possibly corresponds to TRBD2 (6 bases). This TCR was sampled from a woman aged 30 to 39 in good health and CMV-seronegative. CDR3 loop: CASSVGGGGETQYF. The CDR3, as DNA: TGTGCCAGCAGCGTCGGTGGGGGAGGCGAGACCCAGTACTTC.